One and the same sample provided the 7 T cell receptor beta chains below, sequenced in a study of blood T cell repertoires in COVID-19. The repertoire was sequenced with immunoSEQ multiplex PCR; TCRdb's copy has only in-frame clones and lacks some. Of some 160,000 clones detected, nearly 80% appear once; the ten largest clones hold around 14%. Sequencing was performed on peripheral blood. Receptors were obtained from an elderly woman with acute or convalescent COVID-19.

This clone appeared a single time. The CDR3 coding sequence is TGCGCCAGCAGTGAAACAAGGGGCACTGAAGCTTTCTTT. It codes for CASSETRGTEAFF. This rearrangement joins TRBV10-1 to TRBJ1-1, with a tentative D call TRBD1 (5 bases). The germline gives CDR1 WNHNN, CDR2 SYGVQD (reference sequence). Trimming stripped 3 bases from V and 4 bases from J, with 9 bases between. The length of the CDR3 is 13 residues.

The V call is TRBV2, the J call TRBJ2-7; 9 positions agree with TRBD1. Germline V CDR1 and CDR2: SNHLY, FYNNEI. This CDR3 is built from 15 residues. V shed 5 bases, J shed 7 bases, and the junction held 12 bases outside the gene matches. This chain's CDR3 is CASSTGTGMLREQYF. The CDR3 nucleotides read TGTGCCAGCAGTACCGGGACAGGGATGCTGAGGGAGCAGTACTTC.

This chain uses TRBV7-3 with TRBJ2-1; the D gene is possibly TRBD1 (5 bases). CDR1 SGHTA and CDR2 FQGTGA come from the germline V gene. The CDR3 totals 13 residues. With 11 bases removed from V and 3 bases from J, the gap between germline ends came to 14 bases. CDR3 amino acids: CASGQGGYNEQFF. DNA of the CDR3: TGTGCCTCCGGGCAGGGTGGCTACAATGAGCAGTTCTTC. Based on the CDR3 plus reference TRBV7-3 and TRBJ2-1, the full variable domain is GAGVSQTPSNKVTEKGKYVELRCDPISGHTALYWYRQSLGQGPEFLIYFQGTGAADDSGLPNDRFFAVRPEGSVSTLKIQRTERGDSAVYLCASGQGGYNEQFFGPGTRLTVL.

The V and J genes are TRBV5-1 and TRBJ1-2; TRBD1 is a possible D gene (6 bases). The CDR3 runs 13 residues. CDR1 is SGHRS and CDR2 is YFSETQ in the germline V gene. V lost 3 bases and J lost 6, with 12 bases in between. Here the CDR3 reads CASSYTGGDGYTF. The CDR3 nucleotides are TGCGCCAGCAGCTACACTGGGGGCGATGGCTACACCTTC.

Notes on this clone: Different DNA sequences within this sample yield the same CDR3. The chain couples TRBV7-9 to TRBJ2-7, with a tentative D call TRBD1 (6 bases). Trimming removed 4 bases at V and 0 bases at J, with 10 bases between. The CDR3 consists of 14 residues. The V gene's germline CDR1 is SEHNR and CDR2 FQNEAQ (reference sequence). The CDR3 protein is CASSSDSSSYEQYF. CDR3 nucleotide sequence: TGTGCCAGCAGCTCGGACAGTTCCTCCTACGAGCAGTACTTC.

The chain links TRBV3-1 (or the pseudogene TRBV3-2) to TRBJ2-1, with TRBD2 identical over 7 bases. Germline CDR1 is LGHDT and CDR2 is YNNKEL (reference sequence). The CDR3 covers 14 residues. Trimming cost V 1 base and J 6 bases; bases outside gene matches: 3. CDR3 region: CASSQAGGSNEQFF. The CDR3 DNA sequence: TGTGCCAGCAGCCAAGCCGGGGGGTCCAATGAGCAGTTCTTC.

The rearrangement joins TRBV30 to TRBJ2-7; 7 bases fit TRBD1. The ends lost 4 bases at V and 6 bases at J; junction bases unmatched: 9. The V gene's germline CDR1 is GTSNPN and CDR2 SVGIG (reference sequence). The CDR3 covers 13 residues. CDR3 coding DNA: TGTGCCTGGATGGCAAGGGGGCTACGCGAGCAGTACTTC. Amino acid sequence: CAWMARGLREQYF.